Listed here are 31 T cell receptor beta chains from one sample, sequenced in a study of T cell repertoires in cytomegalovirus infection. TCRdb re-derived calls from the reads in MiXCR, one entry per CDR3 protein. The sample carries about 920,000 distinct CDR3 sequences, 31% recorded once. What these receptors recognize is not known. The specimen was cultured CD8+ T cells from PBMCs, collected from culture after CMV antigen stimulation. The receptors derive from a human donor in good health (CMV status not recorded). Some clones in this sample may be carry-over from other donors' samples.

The chain's CDR3 is CASSYFDMAGVPISDSYEQYF. Here the CDR3 DNA reads TGTGCCAGCAGTTATTTCGACATGGCGGGGGTCCCGATTTCTGACTCCTACGAGCAGTACTTC. The V call is TRBV6-6, the J call TRBJ2-7; 7 positions agree with TRBD2. Trimming cost V 3 bases and J 0 bases; bases outside gene matches: 23. This CDR3 contains 21 residues. Germline assignment: CDR1 MNHNY and CDR2 SVGAGI (reference sequence).

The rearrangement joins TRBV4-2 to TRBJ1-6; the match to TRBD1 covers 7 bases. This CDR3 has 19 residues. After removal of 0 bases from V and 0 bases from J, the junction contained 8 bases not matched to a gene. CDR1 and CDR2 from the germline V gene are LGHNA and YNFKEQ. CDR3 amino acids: CASSQDPGTVSSYNSPLHF. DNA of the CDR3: TGTGCCAGCAGCCAAGATCCCGGGACAGTAAGCTCCTATAATTCACCCCTCCACTTT.

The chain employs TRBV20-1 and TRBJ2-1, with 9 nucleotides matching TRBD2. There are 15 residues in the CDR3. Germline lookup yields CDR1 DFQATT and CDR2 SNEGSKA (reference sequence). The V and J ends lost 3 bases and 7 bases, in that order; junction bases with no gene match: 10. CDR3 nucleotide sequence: TGCAGTGCTAGTAGTGAGCGGGGGGCCAGAAATGAGCAGTTCTTC. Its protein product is CSASSERGARNEQFF.

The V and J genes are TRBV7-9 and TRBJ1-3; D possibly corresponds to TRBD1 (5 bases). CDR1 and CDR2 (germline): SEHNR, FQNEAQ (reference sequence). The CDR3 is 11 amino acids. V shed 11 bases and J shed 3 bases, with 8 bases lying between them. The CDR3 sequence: CAGGNGNTIYF. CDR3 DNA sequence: TGTGCCGGGGGTAATGGAAACACCATATATTTT.

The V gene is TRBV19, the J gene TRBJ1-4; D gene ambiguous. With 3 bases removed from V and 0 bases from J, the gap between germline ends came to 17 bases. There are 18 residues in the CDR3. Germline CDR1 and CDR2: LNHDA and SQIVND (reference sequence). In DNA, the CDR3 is TGTGCCAGTAGTATCGGGCTCTTTCTCCTTGCAACTAATGAAAAACTGTTTTTT. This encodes CASSIGLFLLATNEKLFF.

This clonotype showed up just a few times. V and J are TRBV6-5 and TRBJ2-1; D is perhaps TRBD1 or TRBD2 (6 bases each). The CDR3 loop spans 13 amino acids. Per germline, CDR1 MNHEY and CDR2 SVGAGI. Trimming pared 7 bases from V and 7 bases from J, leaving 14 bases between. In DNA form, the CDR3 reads TGTGCCAGCAAAATCCAGGGGAGGAATGAGCAGTTCTTC. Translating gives CASKIQGRNEQFF.

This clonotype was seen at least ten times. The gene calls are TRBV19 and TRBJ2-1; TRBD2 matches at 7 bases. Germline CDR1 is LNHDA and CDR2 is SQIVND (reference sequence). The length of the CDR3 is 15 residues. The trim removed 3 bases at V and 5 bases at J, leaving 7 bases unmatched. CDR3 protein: CASSIASGVNNEQFF. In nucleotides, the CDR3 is TGTGCCAGTAGTATTGCCAGCGGGGTTAACAATGAGCAGTTCTTC.

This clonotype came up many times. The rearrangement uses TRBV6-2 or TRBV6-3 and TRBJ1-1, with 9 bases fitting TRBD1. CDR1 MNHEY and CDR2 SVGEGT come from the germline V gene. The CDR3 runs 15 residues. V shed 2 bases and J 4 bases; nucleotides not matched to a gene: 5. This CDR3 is CASSYPGQGVTEAFF. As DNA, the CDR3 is TGTGCCAGCAGTTACCCGGGACAGGGTGTCACTGAAGCTTTCTTT.

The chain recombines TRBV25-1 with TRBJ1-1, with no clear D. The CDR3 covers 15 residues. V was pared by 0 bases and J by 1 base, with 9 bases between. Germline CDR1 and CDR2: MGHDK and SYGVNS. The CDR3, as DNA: TGTGCCAGCAGTGAATACAGACACACGAACACTGAAGCTTTCTTT. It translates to CASSEYRHTNTEAFF.

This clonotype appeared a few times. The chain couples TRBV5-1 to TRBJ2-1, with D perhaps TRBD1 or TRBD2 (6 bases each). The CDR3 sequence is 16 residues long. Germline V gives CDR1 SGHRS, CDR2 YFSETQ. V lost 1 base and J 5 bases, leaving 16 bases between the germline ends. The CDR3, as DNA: TGCGCCAGCAGCTTGAATAGGAGGGGGAGCAACAATGAGCAGTTCTTC. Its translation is CASSLNRRGSNNEQFF.

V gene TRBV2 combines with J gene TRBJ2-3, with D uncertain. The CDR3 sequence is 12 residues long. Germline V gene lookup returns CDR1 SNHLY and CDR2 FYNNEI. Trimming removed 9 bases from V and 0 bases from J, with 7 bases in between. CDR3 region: CARWGSTDTQYF. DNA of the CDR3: TGTGCCAGATGGGGTAGCACAGATACGCAGTATTTT.

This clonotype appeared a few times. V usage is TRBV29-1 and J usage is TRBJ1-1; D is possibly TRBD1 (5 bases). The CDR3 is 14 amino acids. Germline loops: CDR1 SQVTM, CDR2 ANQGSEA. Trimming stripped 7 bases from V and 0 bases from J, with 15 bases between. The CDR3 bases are TGCAGCGCAGGGATGCGACTCATGAACACTGAAGCTTTCTTT. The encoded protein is CSAGMRLMNTEAFF. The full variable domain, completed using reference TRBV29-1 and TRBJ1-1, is SAVISQKPSRDICQRGTSLTIQCQVDSQVTMMFWYRQQPGQSLTLIATANQGSEATYESGFVIDKFPISRPNLTFSTLTVSNMSPEDSSIYLCSAGMRLMNTEAFFGQGTRLTVV.

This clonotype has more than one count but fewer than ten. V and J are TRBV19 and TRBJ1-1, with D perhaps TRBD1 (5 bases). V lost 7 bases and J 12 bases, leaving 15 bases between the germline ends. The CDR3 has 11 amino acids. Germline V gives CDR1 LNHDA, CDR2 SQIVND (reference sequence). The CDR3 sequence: CASMEGKLTFF. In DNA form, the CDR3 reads TGTGCCAGTATGGAGGGGAAGTTAACTTTCTTT.

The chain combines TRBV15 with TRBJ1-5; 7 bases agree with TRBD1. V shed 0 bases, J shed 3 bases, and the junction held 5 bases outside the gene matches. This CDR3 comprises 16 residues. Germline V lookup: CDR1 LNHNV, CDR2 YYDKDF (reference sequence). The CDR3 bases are TGTGCCACCAGCAGAGATCTGACAGGGTTCAATCAGCCCCAGCATTTT. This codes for CATSRDLTGFNQPQHF.

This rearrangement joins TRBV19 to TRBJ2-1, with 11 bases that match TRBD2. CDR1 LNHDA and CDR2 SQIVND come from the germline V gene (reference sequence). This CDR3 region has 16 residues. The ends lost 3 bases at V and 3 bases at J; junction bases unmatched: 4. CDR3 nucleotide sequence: TGTGCCAGTAGTATCGGGACTAGCGGATACTACAATGAGCAGTTCTTC. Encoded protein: CASSIGTSGYYNEQFF.

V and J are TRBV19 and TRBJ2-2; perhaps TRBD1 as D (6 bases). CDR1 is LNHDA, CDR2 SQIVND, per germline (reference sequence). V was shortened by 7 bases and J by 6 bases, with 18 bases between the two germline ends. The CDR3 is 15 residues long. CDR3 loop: CASTEPYRAPGELFF. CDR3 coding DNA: TGTGCCAGTACCGAACCCTACAGGGCCCCCGGGGAGCTGTTTTTT. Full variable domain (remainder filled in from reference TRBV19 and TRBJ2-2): DGGITQSPKYLFRKEGQNVTLSCEQNLNHDAMYWYRQDPGQGLRLIYYSQIVNDFQKGDIAEGYSVSREKKESFPLTVTSAQKNPTAFYLCASTEPYRAPGELFFGEGSRLTVL.

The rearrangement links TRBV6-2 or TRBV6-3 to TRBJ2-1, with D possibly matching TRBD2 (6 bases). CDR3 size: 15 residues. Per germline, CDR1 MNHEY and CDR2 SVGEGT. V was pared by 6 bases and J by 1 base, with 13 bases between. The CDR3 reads CASRPIADSYNEQFF. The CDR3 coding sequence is TGTGCCAGCAGGCCGATAGCGGATTCCTACAATGAGCAGTTCTTC.

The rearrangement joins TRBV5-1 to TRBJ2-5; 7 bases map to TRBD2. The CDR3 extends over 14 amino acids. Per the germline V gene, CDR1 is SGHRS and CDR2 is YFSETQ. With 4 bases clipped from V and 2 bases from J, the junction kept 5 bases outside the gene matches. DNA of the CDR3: TGCGCCAGCAGCGACGGGGGGATTCAAGAGACCCAGTACTTC. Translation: CASSDGGIQETQYF.

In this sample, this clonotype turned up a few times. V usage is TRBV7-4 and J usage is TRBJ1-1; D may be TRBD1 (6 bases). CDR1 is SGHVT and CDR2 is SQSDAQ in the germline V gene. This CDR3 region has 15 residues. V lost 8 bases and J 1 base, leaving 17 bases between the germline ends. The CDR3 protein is CASHLRQGTNTEAFF. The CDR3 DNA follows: TGTGCCAGCCACCTCCGTCAGGGGACGAACACTGAAGCTTTCTTT.

The CDR3 DNA sequence: TGCAGTGCTAGAAGGGACAGGGAAACCTACGAGCAGTACGTC. Residues: CSARRDRETYEQYV. The chain employs TRBV20-1 and TRBJ2-7; TRBD1 matches 9 bases. CDR1 is DFQATT, CDR2 SNEGSKA, per germline (reference sequence). V gave up 2 bases and J gave up 2 bases; unmatched junction bases: 4. The CDR3 runs 14 residues.

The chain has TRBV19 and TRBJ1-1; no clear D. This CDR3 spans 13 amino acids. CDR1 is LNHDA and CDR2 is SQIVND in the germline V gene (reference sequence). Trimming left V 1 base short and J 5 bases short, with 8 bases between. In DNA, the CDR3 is TGTGCCAGTAGTATAGCGGGGTTTACTGAAGCTTTCTTT. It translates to CASSIAGFTEAFF.

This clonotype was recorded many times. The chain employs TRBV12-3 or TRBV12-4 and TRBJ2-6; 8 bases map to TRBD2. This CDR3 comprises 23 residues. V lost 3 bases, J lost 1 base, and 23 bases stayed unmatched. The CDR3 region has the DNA TGTGCCAGCAGTTTTTATTACCCCGGGGGGGGGAAGCTCCAAGCATCTGGGGCCAACGTCCTGACTTTC. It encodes CASSFYYPGGGKLQASGANVLTF.

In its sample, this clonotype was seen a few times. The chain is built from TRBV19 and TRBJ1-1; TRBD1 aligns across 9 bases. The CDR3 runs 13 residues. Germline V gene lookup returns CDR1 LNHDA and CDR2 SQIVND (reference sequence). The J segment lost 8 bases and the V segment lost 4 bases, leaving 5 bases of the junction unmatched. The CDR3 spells CASSRDRGGEAFF. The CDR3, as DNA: TGTGCCAGTAGTAGAGACAGGGGGGGCGAAGCTTTCTTT.

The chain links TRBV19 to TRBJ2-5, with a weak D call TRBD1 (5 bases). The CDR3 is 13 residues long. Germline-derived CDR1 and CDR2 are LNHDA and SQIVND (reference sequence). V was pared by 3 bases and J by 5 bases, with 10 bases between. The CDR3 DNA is TGTGCCAGTAGTATTGGGGCGGAGGAGACCCAGTACTTC. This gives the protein CASSIGAEETQYF.

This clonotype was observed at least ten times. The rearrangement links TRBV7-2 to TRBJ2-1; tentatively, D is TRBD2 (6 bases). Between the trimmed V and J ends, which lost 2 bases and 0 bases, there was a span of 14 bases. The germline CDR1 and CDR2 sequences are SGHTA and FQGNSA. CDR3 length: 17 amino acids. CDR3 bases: TGTGCCAGCAGCTTACAGGGTGGGGACTTCTCCTACAATGAGCAGTTCTTC. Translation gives CASSLQGGDFSYNEQFF.

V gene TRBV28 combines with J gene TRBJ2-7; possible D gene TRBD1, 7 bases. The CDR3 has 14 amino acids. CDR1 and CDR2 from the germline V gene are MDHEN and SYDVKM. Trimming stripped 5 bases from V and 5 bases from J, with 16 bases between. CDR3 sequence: CASSGLTGEDEQYV. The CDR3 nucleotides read TGTGCCAGCAGTGGCCTCACAGGGGAGGACGAGCAGTACGTC.

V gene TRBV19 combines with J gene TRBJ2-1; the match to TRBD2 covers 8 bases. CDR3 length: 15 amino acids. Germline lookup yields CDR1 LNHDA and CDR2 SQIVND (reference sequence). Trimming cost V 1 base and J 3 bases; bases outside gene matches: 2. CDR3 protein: CASSIAAGDYNEQFF. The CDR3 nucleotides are TGTGCCAGTAGTATAGCAGCGGGGGACTACAATGAGCAGTTCTTC.

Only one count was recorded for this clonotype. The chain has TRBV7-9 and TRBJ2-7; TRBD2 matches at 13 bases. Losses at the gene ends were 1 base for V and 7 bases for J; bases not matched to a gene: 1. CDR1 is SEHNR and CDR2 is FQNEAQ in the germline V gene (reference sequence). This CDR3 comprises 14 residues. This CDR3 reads CASSLGGLAGEQYF. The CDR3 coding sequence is TGTGCCAGCAGCTTAGGGGGACTAGCGGGGGAGCAGTACTTC.

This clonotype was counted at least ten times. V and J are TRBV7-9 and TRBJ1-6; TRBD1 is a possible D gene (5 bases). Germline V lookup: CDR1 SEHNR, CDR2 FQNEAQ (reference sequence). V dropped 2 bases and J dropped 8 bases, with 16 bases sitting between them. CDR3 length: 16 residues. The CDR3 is CASSLPGTGGDSPLHF. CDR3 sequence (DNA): TGTGCCAGCAGCTTACCCGGGACCGGGGGGGATTCACCCCTCCACTTT.

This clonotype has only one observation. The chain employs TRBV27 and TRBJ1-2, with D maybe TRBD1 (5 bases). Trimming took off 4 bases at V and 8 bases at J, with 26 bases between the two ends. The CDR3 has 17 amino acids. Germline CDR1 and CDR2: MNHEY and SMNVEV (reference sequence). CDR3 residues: CASSSTPVDFGRDGYTF. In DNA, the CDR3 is TGTGCCAGCAGTTCGACCCCCGTTGATTTTGGAAGGGACGGCTACACCTTC.

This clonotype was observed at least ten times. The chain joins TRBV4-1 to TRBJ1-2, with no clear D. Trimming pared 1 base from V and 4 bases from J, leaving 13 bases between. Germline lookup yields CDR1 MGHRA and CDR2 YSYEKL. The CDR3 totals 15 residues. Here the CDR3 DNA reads TGCGCCAGCAGCCAAGTGTTTGGGGAGAGCTATGGCTACACCTTC. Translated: CASSQVFGESYGYTF.